The T cell receptor beta chain under discussion was sequenced for a study of CDR3 diversity in severe acne (dated by TCRdb to the late 2010s). The library was generated by PCR. These reads were obtained on an Illumina HiSeq 2000. TCRdb handled the public reads itself, with Q25 trimming in fastp and clone calling in MiXCR, and kept productive beta chains. Merged by CDR3 protein, the rows form single entries marked with the most common genes and DNA. This sample gives about 90,000 distinct CDR3 sequences in total; 49% of them show up just once. The ten largest clonotypes hold 11% of the sample. There are many counts of this clonotype. The clone's antigen remains unknown. The sample holds no much larger clone one base away, and base qualities are not on file. The CDR3 runs 15 residues from the cysteine to the phenylalanine. Only the CDR3 portion is preserved as DNA: 45 bases, with reading frame beginning at the first base. V and J are truncated by 0 bases and 4 bases respectively, leaving an intervening sequence of 12 bases. According to the germline V gene, CDR1 reads SGHAT and CDR2 reads FQNNGV.

This clonotype was obtained from a male donor with severe acne vulgaris. Specimen: blood. The V gene is TRBV11-2 and the J gene is TRBJ1-2; a confident D gene designation cannot be given. The CDR3 region has the sequence CASSLEPMAVYGYTF. The nucleotide sequence is TGTGCCAGCAGCTTAGAACCGATGGCAGTCTATGGCTACACCTTC.